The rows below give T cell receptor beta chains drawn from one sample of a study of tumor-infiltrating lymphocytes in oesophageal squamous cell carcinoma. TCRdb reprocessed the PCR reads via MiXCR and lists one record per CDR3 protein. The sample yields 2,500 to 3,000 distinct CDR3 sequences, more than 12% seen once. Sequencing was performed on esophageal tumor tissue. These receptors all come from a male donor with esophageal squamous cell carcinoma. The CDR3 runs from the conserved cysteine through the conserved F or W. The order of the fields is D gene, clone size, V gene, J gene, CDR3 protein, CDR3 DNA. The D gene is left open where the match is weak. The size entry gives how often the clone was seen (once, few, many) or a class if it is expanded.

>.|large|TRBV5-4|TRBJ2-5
CASSSNQETQYF
TGTGCCAGCAGCAGTAATCAAGAGACCCAGTACTTC
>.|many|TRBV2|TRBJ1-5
CASSARRTRNLYSNQPQHF
TGTGCCAGCAGTGCCCGCAGGACAAGGAACTTATATAGCAATCAGCCCCAGCATTTT
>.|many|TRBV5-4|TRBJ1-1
CASSPAGALNTEAFF
TGTGCCAGCAGCCCGGCGGGGGCCCTGAACACTGAAGCTTTCTTT
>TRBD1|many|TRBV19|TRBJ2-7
CASSYRQGRLTYEQYF
TGTGCCAGTAGTTACAGACAGGGGAGACTAACCTACGAGCAGTACTTC
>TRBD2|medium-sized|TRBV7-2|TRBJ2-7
CASSHGGYGYEQYF
TGTGCCAGCAGCCACGGGGGGTACGGCTACGAGCAGTACTTC
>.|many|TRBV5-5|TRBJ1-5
CASSLSQALGQPQHF
TGTGCCAGCAGCTTGTCCCAGGCGCTCGGTCAGCCCCAGCATTTT